The 13 T cell receptor beta chains below were found in one sample sequenced in a study of blood T cell repertoires in COVID-19. Produced via immunoSEQ multiplex PCR; TCRdb's table is partial and in-frame only. The sample records about 270,000 clones, around 81% being singletons. Sequencing used peripheral blood. The receptors stem from an older woman with active or convalescent COVID-19.

The rearrangement uses TRBV3-1 (or the pseudogene TRBV3-2) and TRBJ1-6, with 7 positions matching TRBD1. CDR3 length: 17 residues. Germline loops: CDR1 LGHDT, CDR2 YNNKEL (reference sequence). The J segment lost 6 bases and the V segment lost 0 bases, leaving 8 bases of the junction unmatched. In DNA form, the CDR3 reads TGTGCCAGCAGCCAAGAGAGAGGGGGCGCGGCTAATTCACCCCTCCACTTT. Its translation is CASSQERGGAANSPLHF.

The rearrangement uses TRBV6-1 and TRBJ1-1; D ambiguous. V was pared by 2 bases and J by 10 bases, with 5 bases between. Per the germline V gene, CDR1 is MNHNS and CDR2 is SASEGT. The CDR3 covers 10 residues. The CDR3 DNA reads as TGTGCCAGCAGTGAATTTCTAGCTTTCTTT. This translates into CASSEFLAFF.

About this clone itself: The same CDR3 can be traced to other DNA sequences in this sample. V is TRBV5-1 and J is TRBJ2-7, with 7 bases lining up with TRBD1. Germline CDR1 SGHRS, CDR2 YFSETQ. The J segment lost 2 bases and the V segment lost 4 bases, leaving 3 bases of the junction unmatched. This CDR3 comprises 13 residues. CDR3 sequence (DNA): TGCGCCAGCAGCCCGCAGGGGGCCTACGAGCAGTACTTC. Amino acid sequence: CASSPQGAYEQYF.

The chain joins TRBV9 to TRBJ1-6; D might be TRBD1 (5 bases). The germline V gene has CDR1 SGDLS and CDR2 YYNGEE. This CDR3 comprises 17 residues. V was cut by 4 bases and J by 0 bases, with 14 bases left in between. CDR3 DNA sequence: TGTGCCAGCAGCCCCCAGGGAACCAGCTCCTATAATTCACCCCTCCACTTT. Translated: CASSPQGTSSYNSPLHF.

The CDR3 region has the DNA TGTGCCAGCCAAACAGGGGGCGGGGCTCGAGCTTTCTTT. It codes for CASQTGGGARAFF. V and J are TRBV6-5 and TRBJ1-1; 9 nucleotides match TRBD1. The CDR3 length is 13 residues. With 8 bases clipped from V and 10 bases from J, the junction kept 11 bases outside the gene matches. Germline CDR1 and CDR2: MNHEY and SVGAGI.

In this sample, this clone turned up once. This chain links TRBV10-3 with TRBJ2-3; the D is unclear. V lost 0 bases, J lost 3 bases, and 10 bases lay in between. This CDR3 comprises 15 residues. CDR1 ENHRY and CDR2 SYGVKD come from the germline V gene. CDR3 protein: CAISESPAGTDTQYF. In DNA form, the CDR3 reads TGTGCCATCAGTGAGTCGCCCGCCGGGACAGATACGCAGTATTTT.

V is TRBV7-6 and J is TRBJ2-5, with D uncertain. V was pared by 5 bases and J by 1 base, with 14 bases between. The CDR3 contains 15 residues. Germline assignment: CDR1 SGHVS and CDR2 FNYEAQ. The CDR3 spells CASSRFAILQETQYF. The CDR3, as DNA: TGTGCCAGCAGCCGCTTTGCTATCCTCCAAGAGACCCAGTACTTC.

V and J are TRBV19 and TRBJ1-1; 7 bases agree with TRBD1. Per germline, CDR1 LNHDA and CDR2 SQIVND (reference sequence). Germline trimming cut 7 bases from V and 4 bases from J; bases unmatched to any gene: 18. This CDR3 has 17 amino acids. In DNA, the CDR3 is TGTGCCAGTATAGGGGATCCTTATAAGACAGGGAGCACTGAAGCTTTCTTT. Its translation: CASIGDPYKTGSTEAFF.

The chain links TRBV9 to TRBJ2-3; possibly TRBD1 for D (5 bases). The CDR3 contains 15 residues. CDR1 is SGDLS, CDR2 YYNGEE, per germline. V was trimmed by 0 bases and J by 0 bases, leaving 8 bases between them. The CDR3: CASSVATVSTDTQYF. The CDR3 DNA reads as TGTGCCAGCAGCGTAGCGACAGTTAGCACAGATACGCAGTATTTT.

The count of this clone is one. The chain's CDR3 is CASSEQRPANQPQHF. DNA for the CDR3: TGTGCCAGCAGTGAACAGCGCCCCGCCAATCAGCCCCAGCATTTT. The gene calls are TRBV2 and TRBJ1-5; unclear D gene. This CDR3 region has 15 residues. The V end was cut by 2 bases, the J end by 3 bases, with 11 bases between. The germline gives CDR1 SNHLY, CDR2 FYNNEI.

The rearrangement links TRBV28 to TRBJ1-3; D unresolved. The V end lost 6 bases, the J end lost 0 bases, and 9 bases lay between the germline ends. The V gene's germline CDR1 is MDHEN and CDR2 SYDVKM. This CDR3 comprises 14 residues. CDR3 residues: CASSSGSSGNTIYF. The DNA of the CDR3 is TGTGCCAGCAGCTCCGGTAGCTCTGGAAACACCATATATTTT.

This chain links TRBV9 with TRBJ1-3; D perhaps matches TRBD1 (6 bases). Trimming shortened V by 0 bases and J by 0 bases, and 10 bases separated the two germline ends. Germline V CDR1 and CDR2: SGDLS, YYNGEE. CDR3 length: 16 residues. DNA of the CDR3: TGTGCCAGCAGCGTAGATAGGGGGAGCTCTGGAAACACCATATATTTT. Translating it yields CASSVDRGSSGNTIYF. The variable domain in full, completed from reference TRBV9 and TRBJ1-3, reads DSGVTQTPKHLITATGQRVTLRCSPRSGDLSVYWYQQSLDQGLQFLIQYYNGEERAKGNILERFSAQQFPDLHSELNLSSLELGDSALYFCASSVDRGSSGNTIYFGEGSWLTVV.

Here the CDR3 reads CASSPRGEGGYTF. The CDR3, as DNA: TGTGCCAGCAGTCCGCGTGGGGAGGGTGGCTACACCTTC. V gene TRBV12-3 or TRBV12-4 combines with J gene TRBJ1-2; D is undetermined. Trimming removed 5 bases at V and 7 bases at J, with 14 bases between. This CDR3 has 13 residues.